Shown below are 16 T cell receptor beta chains from a single sample sequenced in a study of blood T cell repertoires in COVID-19 (dated by TCRdb to 2020 to 2021). Libraries were prepared through the immunoSEQ multiplex PCR assay. In its TCRdb copy, this immuneACCESS table keeps in-frame sequences only and misses some clones. Where compared with another copy, unresolved V genes explain less than half of these, and the others have no known cause. The table for this sample lists roughly 120,000 clones; 70% to 90% of them were counted only once. The top ten constitute nearly 0.9% of the sample. Sequences were obtained from peripheral blood. These receptors were taken from a woman between 50 and 59 years old with active or convalescent COVID-19.

This clone has more than one count but fewer than ten. The rearrangement uses TRBV28 and TRBJ1-2; the D is unclear. Trimming took 2 bases from V and 3 from J, leaving 7 bases between them. In germline, CDR1 is MDHEN, CDR2 SYDVKM. This CDR3 has 13 amino acids. The CDR3 protein is CASSLGGHYGYTF. The CDR3 region has the DNA TGTGCCAGCAGTTTAGGTGGGCACTATGGCTACACCTTC.

J is TRBJ2-3 and V is TRBV9; 14 bases align to TRBD2. The germline CDR1 and CDR2 sequences are SGDLS and YYNGEE. CDR3 length: 16 residues. V was pared by 1 base and J by 6 bases, with 4 bases of the junction left unmatched. CDR3 coding DNA: TGTGCCAGCAGCGTATCGGGACTAGCGGGAGTTGATACGCAGTATTTT. Its translation: CASSVSGLAGVDTQYF.

J is TRBJ2-3 and V is TRBV10-3; 7 nucleotides match TRBD2. Per germline, CDR1 ENHRY and CDR2 SYGVKD. The CDR3 length is 15 residues. Trimming removed 6 bases from V and 0 bases from J; junction bases left unmatched: 6. The CDR3 region has the DNA TGTGCCATCAGCCAGCGGGACCCTAGCACAGATACGCAGTATTTT. It specifies CAISQRDPSTDTQYF.

The chain joins TRBV28 to TRBJ2-7; D is unclear. Germline values: CDR1 MDHEN, CDR2 SYDVKM. V was pared by 2 bases and J by 0 bases, with 8 bases between. CDR3 length: 14 amino acids. CDR3 loop: CASSLGRDSYEQYF. CDR3 sequence (DNA): TGTGCCAGCAGTTTAGGGCGTGACTCCTACGAGCAGTACTTC. Filled out from reference TRBV28 and TRBJ2-7, the complete variable domain reads DVKVTQSSRYLVKRTGEKVFLECVQDMDHENMFWYRQDPGLGLRLIYFSYDVKMKEKGDIPEGYSVSREKKERFSLILESASTNQTSMYLCASSLGRDSYEQYFGPGTRLTVT.

This sequence joins TRBV30 and TRBJ2-5; the D is unclear. V lost 0 bases and J lost 1, with 6 bases in between. Germline V gene lookup returns CDR1 GTSNPN and CDR2 SVGIG (reference sequence). This CDR3 has 13 residues. DNA for the CDR3: TGTGCCTGGAGTGTACTTGGCCAAGAGACCCAGTACTTC. Translating it yields CAWSVLGQETQYF.

The chain uses TRBV12-3 or TRBV12-4 and TRBJ1-2; D is undetermined. Trimming left V 7 bases short and J 8 bases short, with 14 bases between. The CDR3 extends over 12 amino acids. CDR3 nucleotides: TGTGCCAGCATCCCAGCGGGCAGGGGCTACACCTTC. The encoded protein is CASIPAGRGYTF.

The rearrangement joins TRBV7-2 to TRBJ2-7; no reliable D call. The CDR3 loop spans 12 amino acids. Germline V gene data show CDR1 as SGHTA and CDR2 as FQGNSA. The ends were cut back, 1 base at V and 5 bases at J, with 6 bases in the middle. CDR3 nucleotides: TGTGCCAGCAGCTTAGACGAGGACGAGCAGTACTTC. Its translation: CASSLDEDEQYF.

This chain connects TRBV29-1 to TRBJ2-3, with 9 bases matching TRBD1. CDR3 length: 14 amino acids. Germline values: CDR1 SQVTM, CDR2 ANQGSEA. V gave up 5 bases and J gave up 5 bases; unmatched junction bases: 8. The CDR3 DNA sequence: TGCAGCGTTACAGGGGGCGGTTATTTAGATACGCAGTATTTT. Residues: CSVTGGGYLDTQYF.

The gene calls are TRBV6-2 or TRBV6-3 and TRBJ2-1; TRBD1 matches at 10 bases. The junction had 8 bases not matched to a gene; V was cut back by 2 bases and J by 7 bases. Germline V CDR1 and CDR2: MNHEY, SVGEGT. There are 16 residues in the CDR3. The CDR3 DNA sequence: TGTGCCAGCAGTTACCTCGGGACAGGGGTGGGGAATGAGCAGTTCTTC. It is translated as CASSYLGTGVGNEQFF.

The V and J genes are TRBV4-1 and TRBJ1-5, with unresolved D. This CDR3 region has 15 residues. V was clipped by 4 bases and J by 6 bases, with 16 bases between them. Germline CDR1 MGHRA, CDR2 YSYEKL. For the CDR3, the DNA is TGCGCCAGCAGCCCCCGCTCGGGGTTCGGTCAGCCCCAGCATTTT. Protein sequence: CASSPRSGFGQPQHF.

The chain has TRBV7-6 and TRBJ1-6; TRBD1 agrees at 9 bases. Germline lookup yields CDR1 SGHVS and CDR2 FNYEAQ. This CDR3 is built from 18 residues. The trim removed 4 bases at V and 0 bases at J, leaving 7 bases unmatched. CDR3 region: CASSWGTGPTSYNSPLHF. As DNA, the CDR3 is TGTGCCAGCAGCTGGGGGACAGGGCCGACCTCCTATAATTCACCCCTCCACTTT.

The rearrangement links TRBV7-2 to TRBJ1-3, with D possibly TRBD1 on 6 matching bases. The CDR3 is 14 amino acids. Trimming stripped 5 bases from V and 3 bases from J, with 11 bases between. Germline V gene sequence: CDR1 SGHTA, CDR2 FQGNSA. CDR3 in DNA: TGTGCCAGCAGCATGGGACATGGTGGAAACACCATATATTTT. Encoded protein: CASSMGHGGNTIYF.

In nucleotides, the CDR3 is TGTGCCAGCAGCCAAGATAAATCAGGGGGACAGTACTTC. Protein product: CASSQDKSGGQYF. The chain has TRBV3-1 (or the pseudogene TRBV3-2) and TRBJ2-7; 7 nucleotides agree with TRBD1. Germline-derived CDR1 and CDR2 are LGHDT and YNNKEL (reference sequence). The CDR3 extends over 13 amino acids. J lost 10 bases, V lost 0 bases, and 6 bases had no gene match.

V and J are TRBV21-1 and TRBJ1-5; TRBD1 is the table's D call and was not checked against the DNA. TRBV21-1 is designated a pseudogene. CDR3 length: 15 amino acids. The CDR3 sequence is CASTPRTHSNQPQHF. CDR3 in DNA: TGTGCCAGCACCCCCCGGACACATAGCAATCAGCCCCAGCATTTT.

The chain carries TRBV14 and TRBJ2-2; the D is unclear. The CDR3 contains 14 residues. Deletions cut 1 base from V and 1 base from J, with 4 bases between. CDR1 SGHDN and CDR2 FVKESK come from the germline V gene. Written as DNA, the CDR3 is TGTGCCAGCAGCCAAGTACTGAACACCGGGGAGCTGTTTTTT. Translated, it gives CASSQVLNTGELFF.

This rearrangement joins TRBV2 to TRBJ2-5, with 12 bases that match TRBD2. The germline V gene encodes CDR1 SNHLY and CDR2 FYNNEI. This CDR3 is 18 amino acids long. The J segment lost 2 bases and the V segment lost 6 bases, leaving 13 bases of the junction unmatched. The CDR3 reads CASRYGTSGSGDQETQYF. The DNA of the CDR3 is TGTGCCAGCAGATACGGGACTAGCGGGTCGGGCGATCAAGAGACCCAGTACTTC. Looking up the rest from reference TRBV2 and TRBJ2-5 gives the full variable domain: EPEVTQTPSHQVTQMGQEVILRCVPISNHLYFYWYRQILGQKVEFLVSFYNNEISEKSEIFDDQFSVERPDGSNFTLKIRSTKLEDSAMYFCASRYGTSGSGDQETQYFGPGTRLLVL.